This T cell receptor beta chain was identified in a study of Ad26.COV2.S vaccination and SARS-CoV-2 variants. Generated by immunoSEQ multiplex PCR, the TCRdb table keeps only in-frame clones and is missing some. Altogether 300,000 to 400,000 clones are present, about 85% being singletons, with the ten largest covering 3.3%. As for treatment: around 19 received Ad26.COV2.S at low or high dose, single or two shots; five or six received placebo; per-sample allocation not given. Day 63 after the first injection of vaccine or placebo was the sampling time. This adult donor, from Boston, was 18-55 years old. The germline gives CDR1 SGHRS, CDR2 YFSETQ. The J segment lost 7 bases and the V segment lost 0 bases, leaving 4 bases of the junction unmatched. This CDR3 is built from 16 residues. As concerns this clone: Other DNA variants within this sample encode the same CDR3.

The rearrangement joins TRBV5-1 to TRBJ2-1, with TRBD2 matching 13 bases. The TCR comes from a person aged 18-60 years who received the Ad26.COV2.S COVID-19 vaccine or a placebo. The source was peripheral blood, collected in a trial of Ad26.COV2.S vaccine versus placebo. CDR3 nucleotides: TGCGCCAGCAGCTTGGAACTAGCGGGGGGGCCGAATGAGCAGTTCTTC. Its protein product is CASSLELAGGPNEQFF.